This entry is about one T cell receptor (beta chain). Its cognate antigen is unknown. The data stem from a study of radiotherapy plus CTLA-4 blockade in lung cancer. Study at large: Objective responses were recorded in about a sixth of patients, with disease control recorded in 25% to 35%.

Study-wide findings and caveats: Radiotherapy with ipilimumab was followed by blood expansion of tumor-derived clones.

Focal radiation was given together with CTLA-4 blockade (ipilimumab) to patients with chemo-refractory metastatic non-small-cell lung cancer. After removal of 0 bases from V and 3 bases from J, the junction contained 5 bases not matched to a gene. This CDR3 spans 15 amino acids. Germline V gives CDR1 GTSNPN, CDR2 SVGIG (reference sequence). The method was immunoSEQ multiplex PCR; TCRdb's version includes in-frame clones alone and lacks a portion of them. This sample has 35,000 or so clones; more than 80% occur once, and the top ten carry approximately 6%. The chain uses TRBV30 and TRBJ2-7, with TRBD1 matching over 10 bases. Sequencing was performed on peripheral blood, taken from a patient treated with radiotherapy plus ipilimumab. The clonotype comes from a human donor with non-small cell lung cancer who had stable disease on radiotherapy plus ipilimumab. CDR3 sequence: CAWSVGTGVVYEQYF. The CDR3 DNA is TGTGCCTGGAGTGTCGGGACAGGGGTCGTCTACGAGCAGTACTTC.